This is a list of T cell receptor beta chains from one sample in a study of post-analysis software for immune sequencing data. Each CDR3 protein gets one entry after TCRdb re-called the PCR reads with MiXCR. The sample holds hundreds of thousands of distinct CDR3 sequences, 30% seen once. The sequencing sample was made of blood. These receptors were collected from a girl aged 5-17 years with multiple sclerosis. Each CDR3 is given with its conserved first and last residue. The D gene is left open where the match is weak. Clone size is stated in some rows and not others, as once, few, many or a class when expanded.

J gene,D gene,V gene,clone size,CDR3 length,CDR3 DNA,CDR3 protein
TRBJ2-7,-,TRBV4-3,many,14,TGCGCCAGCAGCCTAGGGACTCGTAACGACGAGCAGTACTTC,CASSLGTRNDEQYF
TRBJ2-1,-,TRBV27,-,17,TGTGCCAGCAGTTTATCGTTGGCAAACCCCTCCTACAATGAGCAGTTCTTC,CASSLSLANPSYNEQFF
TRBJ2-1,TRBD2,TRBV4-1,many,16,TGCGCCAGCAGCCAAGATGGCACTAGCGGGGGGGTCGAGCAGTTCTTC,CASSQDGTSGGVEQFF
TRBJ1-6,-,TRBV28,many,12,TGTGCCAGCAGCTTGAGTAATTCACCCCTCCACTTT,CASSLSNSPLHF
TRBJ2-1,TRBD2,TRBV5-1,-,15,TGCGCCAGCAGCTTGGAGACTAGCGGGAGAGGAGGGCAGTTCTTC,CASSLETSGRGGQFF
TRBJ2-3,TRBD2,TRBV28,-,15,TGTGCCAGCAGTTTCCGGGGACTAGAGGGGGAGGCGCAGTATTTT,CASSFRGLEGEAQYF
TRBJ2-1,TRBD2,TRBV7-2,few,14,TGTGCCAGCAGCTCGGGGACTAGCGCCGGTGAGCAGTTCTTC,CASSSGTSAGEQFF
TRBJ2-7,-,TRBV24-1,few,14,TGTGCCACCAGTCCTGGGGGGGGGCATCGCGAGCAGTACTTC,CATSPGGGHREQYF
TRBJ2-3,TRBD2,TRBV5-1,many,15,TGCGCCAGCAGCTCTACTAGCGGGAGGACAGATACGCAGTATTTT,CASSSTSGRTDTQYF
TRBJ2-1,TRBD2,TRBV7-2,-,16,TGTGCCAGCAGCTTAAACTTAGCGGGGGCTGGTCATGAGCAGTTCTTC,CASSLNLAGAGHEQFF
TRBJ1-1,-,TRBV6-2/TRBV6-3,once,16,TGTGCCAGCAGCCGCACAGGGAAGTCAGAGAACACTGAAGCTTTCTTT,CASSRTGKSENTEAFF
TRBJ1-6,TRBD1,TRBV4-1,-,18,TGCGCCAGCAGCCAAGTCCCAATGACAGGGGCTAATAATTCACCCCTCCACTTT,CASSQVPMTGANNSPLHF
TRBJ1-2,-,TRBV20-1,-,13,TGCAGTGCTAAAGTTGGGACCCCAAGAGGCTACACCTTC,CSAKVGTPRGYTF
TRBJ2-2,-,TRBV7-8,-,14,TGTGCCAGCAGTCCCGGTGGGAACACCGGGGAGCTGTTTTTT,CASSPGGNTGELFF
TRBJ1-4,TRBD1,TRBV11-2,-,16,TGTGCCAGCAGCCCCTTGGGGACAGGGGAGAATGAAAAACTGTTTTTT,CASSPLGTGENEKLFF
TRBJ2-7,-,TRBV20-1,-,12,TGCAGTGCTTCCGGCGGGAACTACGAGCAGTACTTC,CSASGGNYEQYF
TRBJ2-7,TRBD2,TRBV5-1,-,16,TGCGCCAGCAGCGCAGGACTAGCGGGGGGAACCTACGAGCAGTACTTC,CASSAGLAGGTYEQYF
TRBJ1-1,-,TRBV6-5,few,13,TGTGCCAGCAGTTACTCGGCGGGTACTGAAGCTTTCTTT,CASSYSAGTEAFF
TRBJ2-5,TRBD2,TRBV5-1,-,15,TGCGCCAGCAGCGTAGGACTAGCGAGAGTGGAGACCCAGTACTTC,CASSVGLARVETQYF
TRBJ2-3,-,TRBV27,few,19,TGTGCCAGCAGTAAACAGGGACCAATTTTGGGCAGTAGCACAGATACGCAGTATTTT,CASSKQGPILGSSTDTQYF
TRBJ2-1,TRBD1,TRBV7-2,few,17,TGTGCCAGCAGCTCGAGAGACAGGGGGCGCTTCTACAATGAGCAGTTCTTC,CASSSRDRGRFYNEQFF
TRBJ2-3,TRBD1,TRBV20-1,-,16,TGCAGTGCTACCTCCCCGGGACAGGGGGTGACAGATACGCAGTATTTT,CSATSPGQGVTDTQYF
TRBJ1-1,-,TRBV19,-,15,TGTGCCAGTAGAACACCCGACGGAGGGAACACTGGAGCTTTCTTT,CASRTPDGGNTGAFF
TRBJ2-1,-,TRBV2,few,16,TGTGCCAGCAGTGAAGCCTTCTGGGGAAAAGACAATGAGCAGTTCTTC,CASSEAFWGKDNEQFF
TRBJ2-3,TRBD2,TRBV7-9,-,17,TGTGCCAGCAGCCCCTCTCCCGGTAGCGGGAGCACAGATACGCAGTATTTT,CASSPSPGSGSTDTQYF
TRBJ2-7,TRBD2,TRBV7-2,-,14,TGTGCCAGCAGCCGAAGCGGGGATCGCTACGAGCAGTACTTC,CASSRSGDRYEQYF
TRBJ2-7,-,TRBV20-1,few,12,TGCAGTGCTAGTTCCAGAACCTACGAGCAGTACTTC,CSASSRTYEQYF
TRBJ2-3,TRBD2,TRBV7-9,few,15,TGTGCCAGCAGCCCAAAGCGGGGGGGCACAGATACGCAGTATTTT,CASSPKRGGTDTQYF
TRBJ2-6,-,TRBV7-2,many,18,TGTGCCAGCAGCTTATCATACAGGGCCCTTTCTGGGGCCAACGTCCTGACTTTC,CASSLSYRALSGANVLTF
TRBJ2-7,-,TRBV13,-,14,TGTGCCAGCAGCTTACTACTGTTCTCTAACGAGCAGTACTTC,CASSLLLFSNEQYF
TRBJ2-5,-,TRBV6-5,-,15,TGTGCCAGCAGCCTTGGGGGTAGCGTAGTGGATGAGCAGTACTTC,CASSLGGSVVDEQYF
TRBJ2-1,-,TRBV29-1,many,14,TGCAGCGTTGAAGTCGGAGACAGCTACAATGAGCAGTTCTTC,CSVEVGDSYNEQFF
TRBJ1-2,-,TRBV4-1,-,14,TGCGCCAGCAGCCTCTATTGGTCTGACTATGGCTACACCTTC,CASSLYWSDYGYTF
TRBJ2-1,TRBD1,TRBV7-9,-,15,TGTGCCAGCAGCTTTAGGGGACAGGGGGCCGATGAGCAGTTCTTC,CASSFRGQGADEQFF
TRBJ2-3,-,TRBV6-1,-,13,TGTGCCAGCAGTGGGAGCGGCCGGGATACGCAGTATTTT,CASSGSGRDTQYF
TRBJ2-5,-,TRBV7-9,few,14,TGTGCCAGCAGCTTTAGCAGGAGGTTAGAGACCCAGTACTTC,CASSFSRRLETQYF
TRBJ2-7,TRBD1,TRBV20-1,many,14,TGCAGTGCTACTCCGGGACAGGGGGCTGACGAGCAGTACTTC,CSATPGQGADEQYF
TRBJ2-7,TRBD1,TRBV5-1,many,15,TGCGCCAGCAGACCCTCCCCGGGACAGGACGACGAGCAGTACTTC,CASRPSPGQDDEQYF
TRBJ2-3,TRBD2,TRBV10-3,-,18,TGTGCCATCAGTGAGTCGAGGCCTAGCGGGGCTTTCGCAGATACGCAGTATTTT,CAISESRPSGAFADTQYF
TRBJ1-4,-,TRBV7-2,-,12,TGTGCCAGCAGCACCCGACAAGGGATCCTGTTTTTT,CASSTRQGILFF
TRBJ1-2,-,TRBV28,-,12,TGTGCCAGCCACCAGGGACATTATGGCTACACCTTC,CASHQGHYGYTF
TRBJ1-1,-,TRBV20-1,few,14,TGCAGTGCTAGCGGCGGACGGATCGAACTGGGAGCTTTCTTT,CSASGGRIELGAFF
TRBJ1-5,-,TRBV28,few,19,TGTGCCAGCAGCCCCTTCCTTGTCCGAGGCTCCCCGGGCAATCAGCCCCAGCATTTT,CASSPFLVRGSPGNQPQHF
TRBJ1-2,-,TRBV6-5,few,13,TGTGCCAGCAGTTACTCCGGAGCGCCCGGCTACACCTTC,CASSYSGAPGYTF